This TCR beta chain is drawn from a study of T cell changes during pregnancy in multiple sclerosis. Germline V CDR1 and CDR2: MNHEY, SMNVEV (reference sequence). CDR3 length: 13 residues. V gave up 4 bases and J gave up 4 bases, with 10 bases separating them. Method: immunoSEQ multiplex PCR; TCRdb's copy keeps in-frame clones and lacks some. In the table there are fewer than 85,000 clones, more than 85% of which are singletons. Here the sequenced sample was peripheral blood, taken in the first trimester of pregnancy. The sequence derives from a female donor in good health, enrolled as a control in a pregnancy study. The chain joins TRBV27 to TRBJ1-1; D unresolved. In DNA form, the CDR3 reads TGTGCCAGCAGTTCACAGCGGGGCACTGAAGCTTTCTTT. Its protein is CASSSQRGTEAFF.